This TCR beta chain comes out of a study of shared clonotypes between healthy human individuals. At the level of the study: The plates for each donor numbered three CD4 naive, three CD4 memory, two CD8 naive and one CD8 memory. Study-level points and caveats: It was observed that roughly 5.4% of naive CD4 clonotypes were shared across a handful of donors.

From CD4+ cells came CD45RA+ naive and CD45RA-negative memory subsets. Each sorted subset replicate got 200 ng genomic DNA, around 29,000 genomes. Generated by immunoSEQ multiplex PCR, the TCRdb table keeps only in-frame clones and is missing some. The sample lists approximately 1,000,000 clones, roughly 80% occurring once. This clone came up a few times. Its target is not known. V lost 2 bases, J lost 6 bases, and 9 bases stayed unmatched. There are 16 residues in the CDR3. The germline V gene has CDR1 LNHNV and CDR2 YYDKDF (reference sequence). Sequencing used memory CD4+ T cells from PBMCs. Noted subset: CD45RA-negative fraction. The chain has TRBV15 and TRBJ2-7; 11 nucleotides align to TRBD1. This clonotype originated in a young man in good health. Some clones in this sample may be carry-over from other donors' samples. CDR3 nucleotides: TGTGCCACCAGCAGACTTATCGGACAGGGGGCCATCGAGCAGTACTTC. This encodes CATSRLIGQGAIEQYF.